Below, 17 T cell receptor beta chains from the same sample are listed, as sequenced in a study of blood T cells in healthy people across ages. A J-beta primer mix and a sample-barcoded 5' primer were used in a second PCR of about 7 to 12 cycles. TCRdb called the 5' RACE reads again in MiXCR, with one record for every CDR3 protein. Among 1.8 million or so distinct CDR3 sequences listed, roughly two fifths were seen once. Sequencing input: blood. The receptor set was obtained from a human donor in good health.

The gene calls are TRBV4-3 and TRBJ2-1; weak D call: TRBD2 (5 bases). Germline CDR1 is LGHNA and CDR2 is YSLEER. The CDR3 spans 15 residues. V was trimmed by 0 bases and J by 6 bases, leaving 12 bases between them. The CDR3 loop is CASSQEYEGSNEQFF. The CDR3 coding sequence is TGCGCCAGCAGCCAAGAATACGAGGGAAGCAATGAGCAGTTCTTC.

This chain connects TRBV29-1 to TRBJ1-2; D not resolved. Germline CDR1 is SQVTM and CDR2 is ANQGSEA. V was cut by 1 base and J by 6 bases, with 12 bases left in between. The CDR3 is 13 amino acids. The CDR3 DNA sequence: TGCAGCGTTGAAGGGACTCTGGGCCATGGCTACACCTTC. This sequence encodes CSVEGTLGHGYTF.

This clonotype was observed a few times. This chain links TRBV5-1 with TRBJ2-1; D is perhaps TRBD2 (5 bases). The germline CDR1 and CDR2 sequences are SGHRS and YFSETQ. CDR3 length equals 18 residues. The V and J ends lost 0 bases and 4 bases respectively, with 20 bases between them. The CDR3 loop is CASSLEGVGSAPYNEQFF. The CDR3 bases are TGCGCCAGCAGCTTGGAGGGAGTCGGGTCGGCCCCGTACAATGAGCAGTTCTTC.

Ten or more counts support this clonotype. The rearrangement uses TRBV7-6 and TRBJ2-7; 13 positions match TRBD2. Trimming took 0 bases from V and 4 from J; bases not matched to a gene: 0. This CDR3 is 15 amino acids long. Germline V CDR1 and CDR2: SGHVS, FNYEAQ. The chain's CDR3 is CASSLATSGGYEQYF. The CDR3 coding sequence is TGTGCCAGCAGCTTAGCGACTAGCGGGGGGTACGAGCAGTACTTC.

The chain couples TRBV2 to TRBJ1-1, with no clear D. The CDR3 is 12 residues long. Trimming took off 5 bases at V and 6 bases at J, with 10 bases between the two ends. CDR1 and CDR2 (germline): SNHLY, FYNNEI. The CDR3 bases are TGTGCCAGCAGTTCCCTAGACCCTGAAGCTTTCTTT. Translating gives CASSSLDPEAFF.

This clonotype was observed a few times. The chain carries TRBV15 and TRBJ2-1; 9 bases line up with TRBD1. The germline CDR1 and CDR2 sequences are LNHNV and YYDKDF (reference sequence). V trimming: 3 bases; J trimming: 3 bases; junction bases outside the gene matches: 3. CDR3 length: 15 residues. CDR3 residues: CATSSPGQGYNEQFF. CDR3 nucleotides: TGTGCCACCAGCAGTCCGGGACAGGGCTACAATGAGCAGTTCTTC.

V usage is TRBV6-5 and J usage is TRBJ2-2, with 10 bases lining up with TRBD2. The germline gives CDR1 MNHEY, CDR2 SVGAGI. The CDR3 is made up of 16 amino acids. Trimming removed 6 bases from V and 4 bases from J; junction bases left unmatched: 8. CDR3 sequence (DNA): TGTGCCAGCAGCCGTGGGGAGCGGGGGGGCACCGGGGAGCTGTTTTTT. Its protein product is CASSRGERGGTGELFF.

V is TRBV28 and J is TRBJ2-5; D is tentatively TRBD1 or TRBD2 (6 bases each). CDR3 length equals 15 residues. Germline V lookup: CDR1 MDHEN, CDR2 SYDVKM. V was cut by 4 bases and J by 7 bases, with 19 bases left in between. CDR3 bases: TGTGCCAGCAGTTCCCCAGGGGAGGTCTTGGGGACCCAGTACTTC. Translation: CASSSPGEVLGTQYF.

This clonotype was counted a few times. CDR3 nucleotides: TGTGCCACCAGAAAACGGGGACAGGGGACGATCTATGGCTACACCTTC. Amino acids: CATRKRGQGTIYGYTF. The chain links TRBV15 to TRBJ1-2, with 10 positions matching TRBD1. Germline V gives CDR1 LNHNV, CDR2 YYDKDF (reference sequence). Unmatched junction bases numbered 11, after V lost 6 bases and J lost 4 bases. This CDR3 spans 16 amino acids.

Only a few counts were recorded for this clonotype. The chain employs TRBV20-1 and TRBJ2-7, with a weak D call TRBD1 (5 bases). The V end was cut by 2 bases, the J end by 5 bases, with 19 bases between. Germline CDR1 reads DFQATT; CDR2 reads SNEGSKA (reference sequence). The CDR3 loop spans 15 amino acids. The CDR3 loop reads CSARRTRSGTHEQYF. The CDR3 bases are TGCAGTGCTAGAAGGACAAGAAGTGGAACCCACGAGCAGTACTTC.

The gene calls are TRBV9 and TRBJ2-1; D possibly corresponds to TRBD1 (5 bases). The V end was cut by 0 bases, the J end by 4 bases, with 11 bases between. The germline V gene has CDR1 SGDLS and CDR2 YYNGEE. The CDR3 spans 15 residues. The CDR3 DNA sequence: TGTGCCAGCAGCGTAGCCGCTTCAGGGTACAATGAGCAGTTCTTC. It translates to CASSVAASGYNEQFF.

For this clonotype: The junction shows a germline mismatch at one end, possibly a read error. This chain joins TRBV6-7 and TRBJ1-2; 9 bases line up with TRBD1. TRBV6-7 is an ORF, with its function uncertain. The CDR3 has 18 residues. The CDR3 loop is CARTATVQGAISNCGYTF. DNA for the CDR3: TGTGCCAGAACGGCCACGGTACAGGGGGCGATATCTAACTGTGGCTACACCTTC.

This clonotype turned up a few times. This chain joins TRBV12-3 or TRBV12-4 and TRBJ1-2; perhaps TRBD1 as D (6 bases). The germline V and J ends were trimmed by 5 bases and 0 bases, with 13 bases remaining between them. This CDR3 comprises 15 residues. CDR3 in amino acids: CASSGTGAPNYGYTF. The CDR3 nucleotides read TGTGCCAGCAGTGGCACGGGGGCGCCTAACTATGGCTACACCTTC.

This clonotype was observed a few times. This sequence joins TRBV7-3 and TRBJ1-2; D unresolved. Trimming pared 0 bases from V and 0 bases from J, leaving 5 bases between. There are 14 residues in the CDR3. Germline values: CDR1 SGHTA, CDR2 FQGTGA. CDR3 in DNA: TGTGCCAGCAGCTTAACCAGAGCTAACTATGGCTACACCTTC. Translated: CASSLTRANYGYTF.

This clonotype was seen a handful of times. This chain links TRBV2 with TRBJ1-5, with a tentative D call TRBD1 (5 bases). Between the trimmed V and J ends, which lost 6 bases and 5 bases, there was a span of 11 bases. The CDR3 contains 13 residues. CDR1 is SNHLY, CDR2 FYNNEI, per germline. This CDR3 is CASRPIRDQPQHF. For the CDR3, the DNA is TGTGCCAGCAGACCGATCAGGGATCAGCCCCAGCATTTT.

The chain employs TRBV11-3 and TRBJ1-1; D remains ambiguous. This CDR3 is built from 14 residues. CDR1 is SGHNT and CDR2 is YENEEA in the germline V gene. V was pared by 3 bases and J by 1 base, with 9 bases between. The CDR3 protein is CASSFGRSNTEAFF. CDR3 DNA sequence: TGTGCCAGCAGCTTCGGGAGGTCGAACACTGAAGCTTTCTTT.

This clonotype turned up a few times. The chain has TRBV28 and TRBJ2-7, with D perhaps TRBD2 (5 bases). The CDR3 consists of 14 residues. Germline assignment: CDR1 MDHEN and CDR2 SYDVKM. The V end lost 7 bases, the J end lost 4 bases, and 17 bases lay between the germline ends. The DNA of the CDR3 is TGTGCCAGCACCCCCGGAGGAAAAGGGTACGAGCAGTACTTC. As protein: CASTPGGKGYEQYF.